Listed below are T cell receptor beta chains from one sample, sequenced in a study of Ad26.COV2.S vaccination and SARS-CoV-2 variants. Only in-frame clones appear in the TCRdb table, and some are missing; sequencing was by immunoSEQ multiplex PCR. The repertoire holds about 400,000 clones, with 80% to 90% as singletons. The sequencing here drew on peripheral blood, taken in a trial of Ad26.COV2.S vaccine versus placebo. These receptor sequences come from a person between 18 and 65 years old who received the Ad26.COV2.S COVID-19 vaccine or a placebo. Both conserved end residues are part of each CDR3. The D gene is left open where the match is weak. Size is omitted from some rows. Given values are once, few, many or a class for expanded clones.

D gene	V gene	J gene	clone size	CDR3 protein	CDR3 DNA
TRBD2	TRBV29-1	TRBJ2-1	-	CSVEDLGAGFGNEQFF	TGCAGCGTTGAAGATCTTGGAGCGGGGTTCGGGAATGAGCAGTTCTTC
-	TRBV7-7	TRBJ2-1	-	CASSPSGSSEQFF	TGTGCCAGCAGCCCCAGCGGGTCAAGTGAGCAGTTCTTC
-	TRBV7-2	TRBJ2-7	-	CASSLDGVLDEQYF	TGTGCCAGCAGCTTAGACGGTGTCCTGGACGAGCAGTACTTC
TRBD2	TRBV11-2	TRBJ2-7	-	CASSFRGGSSYEQYF	TGTGCCAGCAGCTTCCGGGGAGGGTCCTCCTACGAGCAGTACTTC
-	TRBV10-3	TRBJ2-7	many	CAISAGSVSSYEQYF	TGTGCCATCAGTGCCGGGTCCGTCTCCTCCTACGAGCAGTACTTC
-	TRBV27	TRBJ2-7	-	CASSLSRDSYEQYF	TGTGCCAGCAGTCTGTCTCGAGACAGTTACGAGCAGTACTTC
TRBD1	TRBV5-1	TRBJ2-5	-	CASSSLPGGRETQYF	TGCGCCAGCAGCTCACTCCCAGGGGGTCGAGAGACCCAGTACTTC
TRBD1	TRBV30	TRBJ1-4	once	CAWSPGGTNEKLFF	TGTGCCTGGAGCCCAGGGGGAACTAATGAAAAACTGTTTTTT
-	TRBV4-3	TRBJ2-3	-	CASSQDSSTDTQYF	TGCGCCAGCAGCCAAGACTCTAGCACAGATACGCAGTATTTT
-	TRBV30	TRBJ1-1	-	CAWSQGPGDTEAFF	TGTGCCTGGAGTCAAGGCCCAGGGGACACTGAAGCTTTCTTT
-	TRBV5-6	TRBJ1-1	-	CASRSADQGAYTEAFF	TGTGCCAGCAGGTCAGCGGATCAGGGTGCCTACACTGAAGCTTTCTTT
TRBD1	TRBV19	TRBJ1-1	-	CASSIGWDRLMNTEAFF	TGTGCCAGTAGTATCGGGTGGGACAGGTTGATGAACACTGAAGCTTTCTTT
-	TRBV19	TRBJ1-5	-	CARTARNQPQHF	TGTGCCAGGACAGCCAGGAATCAGCCCCAGCATTTT
-	TRBV11-2	TRBJ1-1	once	CASSLEGDTEAFF	TGTGCCAGCAGCTTAGAAGGTGACACTGAAGCTTTCTTT
-	TRBV4-1	TRBJ2-6	-	CASSQDPAGSSGANVLTF	TGCGCCAGCAGCCAAGATCCGGCAGGGAGCTCTGGGGCCAACGTCCTGACTTTC
-	TRBV19	TRBJ1-5	-	CASSDQGGQPQHF	TGTGCCAGTAGTGATCAGGGCGGGCAGCCCCAGCATTTT
TRBD1	TRBV2	TRBJ2-2	once	CASSGDRAVTGELFF	TGTGCCAGCAGTGGGGACAGGGCGGTAACCGGGGAGCTGTTTTTT
TRBD1	TRBV30	TRBJ1-4	-	CAWSVEGAREKLFF	TGTGCCTGGAGTGTTGAGGGGGCAAGGGAAAAACTGTTTTTT
-	TRBV6-5	TRBJ2-7	-	CASSYGGTEQYF	TGTGCCAGCAGTTACGGGGGTACAGAGCAGTACTTC
-	TRBV30	TRBJ1-6	few	CAWTRRLDSPLHF	TGTGCCTGGACACGACGCCTTGATTCACCCCTCCACTTT
-	TRBV3-1/TRBV3-2	TRBJ1-6	-	CASSQEGLTSSYNSPLHF	TGTGCCAGCAGCCAAGAAGGTTTGACCAGCTCCTATAATTCACCCCTCCACTTT
TRBD1	TRBV6-5	TRBJ1-1	-	CASRFTGVVGTEAFF	TGTGCCAGCAGGTTCACAGGGGTAGTAGGCACTGAAGCTTTCTTT
TRBD1	TRBV9	TRBJ1-2	-	CASSAMPGTGIVGYTF	TGTGCCAGCAGCGCCATGCCCGGGACAGGGATCGTTGGCTACACCTTC
TRBD1	TRBV7-2	TRBJ1-2	-	CASSVSGTAPNYGYTF	TGTGCCAGCAGCGTCTCCGGGACAGCCCCTAACTATGGCTACACCTTC
-	TRBV6-5	TRBJ2-2	-	CASSYAWRGRSGELFF	TGTGCCAGCAGTTACGCGTGGCGGGGGCGCAGCGGGGAGCTGTTTTTT
-	TRBV10-1	TRBJ2-5	-	CASSATGRRGETQYF	TGCGCCAGCAGTGCAACCGGCCGGAGGGGAGAGACCCAGTACTTC
-	TRBV19	TRBJ2-3	-	CASSLLGGAQDTQYF	TGTGCCAGTAGTCTGTTGGGGGGGGCCCAAGATACGCAGTATTTT
-	TRBV2	TRBJ2-2	-	CASKGSGELFF	TGTGCCAGCAAAGGGTCCGGGGAGCTGTTTTTT
TRBD1	TRBV9	TRBJ2-1	-	CASSTSGEGAVYNEQFF	TGTGCCAGCAGCACCAGCGGTGAGGGGGCAGTCTACAATGAGCAGTTCTTC
-	TRBV6-1	TRBJ1-1	-	CASSEGVNTEAFF	TGTGCCAGCAGTGAGGGCGTGAACACTGAAGCTTTCTTT
-	TRBV5-8	TRBJ1-1	-	CASSLEGNIFF	TGTGCCAGCAGCTTGGAAGGGAATATTTTCTTT
-	TRBV4-1	TRBJ1-3	-	CASSQDEQARGNTIYF	TGCGCCAGCAGCCAAGATGAACAGGCGAGGGGAAACACCATATATTTT
-	TRBV7-8	TRBJ1-1	-	CASSLEGRVNTEAFF	TGTGCCAGCAGCTTAGAAGGCAGAGTGAACACTGAAGCTTTCTTT
-	TRBV27	TRBJ1-6	-	CASSFRENSPLHF	TGTGCCAGCAGTTTTCGGGAAAATTCACCCCTCCACTTT
TRBD2	TRBV6-6	TRBJ2-2	once	CASSRNSQTGTTNTGELFF	TGTGCCAGCAGTCGAAATTCCCAAACCGGGACTACCAACACCGGGGAGCTGTTTTTT
TRBD2	TRBV2	TRBJ2-7	few	CASRQAGHSYEQYF	TGTGCCAGCAGGCAAGCGGGGCACTCCTACGAGCAGTACTTC
-	TRBV30	TRBJ1-2	-	CASTGGGGYTF	TGTGCCTCGACAGGCGGAGGTGGCTACACCTTC
TRBD2	TRBV19	TRBJ2-1	-	CASSRTSGGDSYNEQFF	TGTGCCAGTAGTAGAACTAGCGGGGGGGACTCCTACAATGAGCAGTTCTTC
TRBD2	TRBV7-2	TRBJ2-3	once	CASSLGAGLEADTQYF	TGTGCCAGCAGCTTAGGGGCGGGACTAGAGGCAGATACGCAGTATTTT
-	TRBV29-1	TRBJ2-1	once	CSVDLNSYTYNEQFF	TGCAGCGTTGATTTAAACTCGTATACCTACAATGAGCAGTTCTTC
-	TRBV6-2/TRBV6-3	TRBJ1-2	-	CASSYSSDIYGYTF	TGTGCCAGCAGTTACTCGTCCGACATCTATGGCTACACCTTC